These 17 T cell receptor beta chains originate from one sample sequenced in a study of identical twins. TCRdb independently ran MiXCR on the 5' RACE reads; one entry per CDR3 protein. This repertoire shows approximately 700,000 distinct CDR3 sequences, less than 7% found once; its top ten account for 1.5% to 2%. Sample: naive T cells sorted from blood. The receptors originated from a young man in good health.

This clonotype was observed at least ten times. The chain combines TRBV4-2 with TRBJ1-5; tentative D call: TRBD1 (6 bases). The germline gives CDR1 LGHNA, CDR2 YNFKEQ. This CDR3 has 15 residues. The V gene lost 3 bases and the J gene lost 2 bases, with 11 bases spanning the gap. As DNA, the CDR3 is TGTGCCAGCAGCCAGACACAGGGTGGCAATCAGCCCCAGCATTTT. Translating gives CASSQTQGGNQPQHF.

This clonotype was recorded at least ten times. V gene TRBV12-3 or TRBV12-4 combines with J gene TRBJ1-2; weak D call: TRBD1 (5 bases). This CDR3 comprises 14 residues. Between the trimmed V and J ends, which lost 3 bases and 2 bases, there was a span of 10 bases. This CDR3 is CASSFPQGNYGYTF. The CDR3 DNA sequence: TGTGCCAGCAGTTTTCCCCAGGGAAACTATGGCTACACCTTC.

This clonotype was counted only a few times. CDR3 amino acids: CASSSRTSGSRDSYNEQFF. CDR3 DNA sequence: TGCGCCAGCAGCTCCAGGACTAGCGGGAGTAGGGATTCCTACAATGAGCAGTTCTTC. The V and J genes are TRBV5-1 and TRBJ2-1, with 13 bases aligning to TRBD2. Germline CDR1 SGHRS, CDR2 YFSETQ. V was pared by 3 bases and J by 1 base, with 10 bases of the junction left unmatched. The length of the CDR3 is 19 residues.

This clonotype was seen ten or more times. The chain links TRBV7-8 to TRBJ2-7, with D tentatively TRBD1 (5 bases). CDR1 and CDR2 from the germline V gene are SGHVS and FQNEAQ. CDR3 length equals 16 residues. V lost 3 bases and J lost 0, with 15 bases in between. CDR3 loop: CASSFLSDSTSYEQYV. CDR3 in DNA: TGTGCCAGCAGCTTCCTCAGTGACAGTACCTCCTACGAGCAGTACGTC.

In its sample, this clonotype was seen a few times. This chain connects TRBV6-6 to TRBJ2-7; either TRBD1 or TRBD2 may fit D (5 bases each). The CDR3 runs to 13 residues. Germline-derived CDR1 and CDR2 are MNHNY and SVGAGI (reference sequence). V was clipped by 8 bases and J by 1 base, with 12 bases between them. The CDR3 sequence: CASRDGVSYEQYV. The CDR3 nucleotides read TGTGCCAGCCGGGACGGGGTTTCCTACGAGCAGTACGTC.

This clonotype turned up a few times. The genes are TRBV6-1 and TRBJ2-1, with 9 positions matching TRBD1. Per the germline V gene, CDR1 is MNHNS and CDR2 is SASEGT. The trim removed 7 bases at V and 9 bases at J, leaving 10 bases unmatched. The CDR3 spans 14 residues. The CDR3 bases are TGTGCCAGCACGTCCCCAACAGGGGGCTCTGAGCAGTTCTTC. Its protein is CASTSPTGGSEQFF.

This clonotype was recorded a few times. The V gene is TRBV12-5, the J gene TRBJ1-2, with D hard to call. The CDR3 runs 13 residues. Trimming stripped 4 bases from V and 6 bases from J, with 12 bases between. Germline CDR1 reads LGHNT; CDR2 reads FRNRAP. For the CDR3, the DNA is TGTGCTAGTGGTTGGACCACGAGGGATGGCTACACCTTC. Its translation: CASGWTTRDGYTF.

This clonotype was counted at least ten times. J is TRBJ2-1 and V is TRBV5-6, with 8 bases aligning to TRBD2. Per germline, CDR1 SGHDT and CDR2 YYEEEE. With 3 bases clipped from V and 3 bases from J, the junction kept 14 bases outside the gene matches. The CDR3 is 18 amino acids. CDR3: CASSSPQSGRGGYNEQFF. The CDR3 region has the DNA TGTGCCAGCAGCTCGCCCCAAAGCGGGAGAGGGGGCTACAATGAGCAGTTCTTC.

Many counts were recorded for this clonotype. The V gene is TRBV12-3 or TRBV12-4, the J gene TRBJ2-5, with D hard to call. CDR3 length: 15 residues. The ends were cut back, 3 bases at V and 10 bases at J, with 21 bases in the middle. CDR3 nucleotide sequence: TGTGCCAGCAGTTTTGTTTCCGTGCCCGGAATAAGCCAGTACTTC. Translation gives CASSFVSVPGISQYF.

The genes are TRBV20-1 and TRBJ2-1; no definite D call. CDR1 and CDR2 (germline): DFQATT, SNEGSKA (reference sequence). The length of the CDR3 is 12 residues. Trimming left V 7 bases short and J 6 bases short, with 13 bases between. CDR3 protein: CSGQESANEQFF. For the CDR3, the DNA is TGCAGTGGCCAGGAGTCCGCCAATGAGCAGTTCTTC.

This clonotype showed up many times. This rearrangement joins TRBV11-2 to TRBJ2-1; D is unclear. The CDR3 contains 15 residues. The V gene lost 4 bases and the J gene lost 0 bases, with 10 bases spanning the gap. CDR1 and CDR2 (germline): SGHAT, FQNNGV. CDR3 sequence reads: CASSYELNSYNEQFF. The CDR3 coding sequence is TGTGCCAGCAGCTATGAGCTAAACTCCTACAATGAGCAGTTCTTC.

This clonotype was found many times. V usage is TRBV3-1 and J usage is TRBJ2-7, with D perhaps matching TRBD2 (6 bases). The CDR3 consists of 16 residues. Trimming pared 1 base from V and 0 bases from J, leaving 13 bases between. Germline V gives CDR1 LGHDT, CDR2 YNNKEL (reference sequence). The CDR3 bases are TGTGCCAGCAGCCAAGCCCCACTAGCTAGCTCCTACGAGCAGTACGTC. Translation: CASSQAPLASSYEQYV.

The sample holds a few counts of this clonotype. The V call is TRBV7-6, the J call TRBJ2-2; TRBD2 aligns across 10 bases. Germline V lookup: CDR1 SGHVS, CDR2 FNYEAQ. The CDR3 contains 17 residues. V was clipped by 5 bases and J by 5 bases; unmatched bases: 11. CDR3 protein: CASSHPAGGPKTGELFF. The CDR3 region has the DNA TGTGCCAGCAGCCACCCAGCGGGAGGGCCTAAAACCGGGGAGCTGTTTTTT.

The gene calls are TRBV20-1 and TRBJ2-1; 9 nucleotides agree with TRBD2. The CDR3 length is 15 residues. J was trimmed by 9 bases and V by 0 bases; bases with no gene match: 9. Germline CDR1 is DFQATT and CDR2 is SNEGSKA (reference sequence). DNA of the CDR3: TGCAGTGCTAGAGATTGGGGCGGGAGGGTGAGTGAGCAGTTCTTC. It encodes CSARDWGGRVSEQFF.

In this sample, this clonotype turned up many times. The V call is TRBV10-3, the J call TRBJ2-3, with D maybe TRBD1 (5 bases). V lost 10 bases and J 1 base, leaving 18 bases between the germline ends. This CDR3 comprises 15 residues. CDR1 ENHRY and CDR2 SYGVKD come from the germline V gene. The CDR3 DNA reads TGTGCCACCCGTTGGGGCCCCCTCGGCACAGATACGCAGTATTTT. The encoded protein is CATRWGPLGTDTQYF.

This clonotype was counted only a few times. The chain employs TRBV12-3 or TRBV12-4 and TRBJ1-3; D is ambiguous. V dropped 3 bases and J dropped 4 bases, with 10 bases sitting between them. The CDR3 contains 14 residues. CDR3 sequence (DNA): TGTGCCAGCAGTTTTGGAGGAGTCGGAAACACCATATATTTT. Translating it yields CASSFGGVGNTIYF.

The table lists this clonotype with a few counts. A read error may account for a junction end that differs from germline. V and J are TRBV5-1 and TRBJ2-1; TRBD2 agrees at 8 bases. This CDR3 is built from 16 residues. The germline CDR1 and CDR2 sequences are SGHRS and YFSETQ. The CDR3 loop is CASSSRSPGTSRGYLF. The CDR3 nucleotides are TGCGCCAGCAGCTCCAGGTCTCCCGGGACTAGTCGAGGGTATCTCTTC.